Below are 14 T cell receptor beta chains sequenced from a single sample in a study of neoadjuvant anti-PD-1 for oral cavity cancer. Time point given: after neoadjuvant nivolumab, at surgical resection. Sequencing used immunoSEQ multiplex PCR; TCRdb keeps in-frame clones, though not all of them. The sample carries about 14,000 clones, 71% recorded once. The sample here was PBMCs, taken after nivolumab (anti-PD-1) treatment. The receptors here all came from a person aged 35-79 years with oral cavity squamous cell carcinoma.

The V call is TRBV14, the J call TRBJ1-1; no reliable D call. V was cut by 3 bases and J by 6 bases, with 11 bases left in between. There are 13 residues in the CDR3. Germline CDR1 and CDR2: SGHDN and FVKESK. CDR3 coding DNA: TGTGCCAGCAGCCATACGAATTTGGCTGAAGCTTTCTTT. This translates into CASSHTNLAEAFF.

The rearrangement joins TRBV2 to TRBJ1-4; D is possibly TRBD1 (5 bases). This CDR3 region has 15 residues. V was cut by 8 bases and J by 8 bases, with 21 bases left in between. Germline lookup yields CDR1 SNHLY and CDR2 FYNNEI. The CDR3 is CASVLEWSRGEKLFF. For the CDR3, the DNA is TGTGCCAGCGTCCTAGAGTGGAGTCGGGGCGAAAAACTGTTTTTT.

This clone appeared a single time. The J gene is TRBJ1-3, the V gene TRBV10-2, with no clear D. CDR1 WSHSY and CDR2 SAAADI come from the germline V gene. The CDR3 is 14 residues long. The V end was cut by 2 bases, the J end by 0 bases, with 5 bases between. This chain's CDR3 is CASSERTSGNTIYF. In nucleotides, the CDR3 is TGCGCCAGCAGTGAGAGAACCTCTGGAAACACCATATATTTT.

The V gene is TRBV6-5, the J gene TRBJ1-2; 7 nucleotides line up with TRBD1. The CDR3 totals 15 residues. V dropped 2 bases and J dropped 2; count of bases not matched to a gene: 5. Germline V gives CDR1 MNHEY, CDR2 SVGAGI. CDR3 coding DNA: TGTGCCAGCAGTTACGGGTCACAGGGGAACTATGGCTACACCTTC. This encodes CASSYGSQGNYGYTF.

This clone showed up just a few times. V and J are TRBV9 and TRBJ1-2; perhaps TRBD1 as D (6 bases). Germline V gene data show CDR1 as SGDLS and CDR2 as YYNGEE. The CDR3 spans 15 residues. Trimming removed 3 bases from V and 0 bases from J, with 12 bases in between. The CDR3: CASSGGDNTNYGYTF. Written as DNA, the CDR3 is TGTGCCAGCAGCGGTGGGGACAACACTAACTATGGCTACACCTTC.

The gene calls are TRBV2 and TRBJ1-6; D is undetermined. CDR1 SNHLY and CDR2 FYNNEI come from the germline V gene. CDR3 size: 15 residues. Trimming removed 6 bases at V and 10 bases at J, with 19 bases between. CDR3 protein: CASRESTQDGSPLHF. The CDR3 DNA sequence: TGTGCCAGCAGGGAAAGTACTCAGGATGGGTCACCCCTCCACTTT.

This sequence joins TRBV29-1 and TRBJ1-2; D is uncertain. Germline assignment: CDR1 SQVTM and CDR2 ANQGSEA. CDR3 length equals 12 residues. Trimming pared 2 bases from V and 4 bases from J, leaving 8 bases between. Written as DNA, the CDR3 is TGCAGCGTTGAAACCCTGGGCTATGGCTACACCTTC. Protein sequence: CSVETLGYGYTF.

This chain links TRBV6-5 with TRBJ1-3, with D possibly matching TRBD1 (5 bases). This CDR3 has 16 residues. V dropped 0 bases and J dropped 0 bases, with 9 bases sitting between them. CDR1 MNHEY and CDR2 SVGAGI come from the germline V gene. CDR3 DNA sequence: TGTGCCAGCAGTTACTCCCGGGGGTTCTCTGGAAACACCATATATTTT. This encodes CASSYSRGFSGNTIYF.

The rearrangement uses TRBV2 and TRBJ2-1, with D possibly being TRBD2 (6 bases). The CDR3 is made up of 14 amino acids. V lost 6 bases and J 4 bases, leaving 13 bases between the germline ends. From germline, CDR1 is SNHLY and CDR2 FYNNEI. This chain's CDR3 is CASRPLAGYNEQFF. CDR3 bases: TGTGCCAGCAGGCCATTGGCGGGATACAATGAGCAGTTCTTC.

V and J are TRBV6-5 and TRBJ2-3, with 9 bases matching TRBD2. This CDR3 is 15 amino acids long. Germline CDR1 reads MNHEY; CDR2 reads SVGAGI. V lost 10 bases to trimming and J lost 3 bases; unmatched junction nucleotides: 11. CDR3 in DNA: TGTGCCACCGGGGGGACTAGCTTCCGGACAGATACGCAGTATTTT. Amino acids: CATGGTSFRTDTQYF.

The chain has TRBV5-1 and TRBJ1-4; TRBD1 is a possible D gene (5 bases). Looked up from germline, CDR1 is SGHRS and CDR2 is YFSETQ. CDR3 length: 14 amino acids. V lost 1 base, J lost 6 bases, and 10 bases lay in between. In DNA form, the CDR3 reads TGCGCCAGCAGCTTGAGTCGGGGGGATGAAAAACTGTTTTTT. It specifies CASSLSRGDEKLFF.

This clone was counted a single time. The chain uses TRBV30 and TRBJ1-2; no clear D gene. The CDR3 spans 14 residues. Trimming removed 2 bases from V and 4 bases from J, with 14 bases in between. Germline assignment: CDR1 GTSNPN and CDR2 SVGIG (reference sequence). CDR3 sequence reads: CAWSTRLSFYGYTF. DNA of the CDR3: TGTGCCTGGAGTACCCGCTTATCTTTCTATGGCTACACCTTC.

The genes are TRBV4-1 and TRBJ1-3; TRBD1 aligns across 8 bases. The V segment lost 0 bases and the J segment 0 bases; nucleotides outside the gene matches: 10. The CDR3 spans 19 residues. Germline CDR1 and CDR2: MGHRA and YSYEKL. CDR3 amino acids: CASSQEGSGGPSSGNTIYF. The CDR3 DNA is TGCGCCAGCAGCCAAGAAGGCTCAGGGGGCCCAAGCTCTGGAAACACCATATATTTT.

This chain uses TRBV5-1 with TRBJ2-5; D remains unclear. The CDR3 length is 15 residues. V lost 4 bases to trimming and J lost 4 bases, with 17 bases between them. Germline V gene lookup returns CDR1 SGHRS and CDR2 YFSETQ. The CDR3 coding sequence is TGCGCCAGCAGCGCCGACTCGTTGGGTCGAGAGACCCAGTACTTC. Amino acid sequence: CASSADSLGRETQYF.